Each of the 21 T cell receptor beta chains below was sequenced from the same sample in a study of blood T cell repertoires in COVID-19. Assay used: immunoSEQ multiplex PCR; TCRdb lists only in-frame clones, some missing. The sample has approximately 300,000 clones; around four fifths are singletons. Input material: peripheral blood. Every receptor here comes from a woman aged 50 to 65 with active or convalescent COVID-19.

The J gene is TRBJ1-4, the V gene TRBV9; D gene unclear. Trimming pared 4 bases from V and 0 bases from J, leaving 10 bases between. Germline V gives CDR1 SGDLS, CDR2 YYNGEE. The CDR3 length is 15 residues. DNA of the CDR3: TGTGCCAGCAGCCCCTCGCGGGCAACTAATGAAAAACTGTTTTTT. This gives the protein CASSPSRATNEKLFF.

This clone was found once. The chain couples TRBV2 to TRBJ1-5; unclear D gene. This CDR3 comprises 13 residues. Germline-derived CDR1 and CDR2 are SNHLY and FYNNEI. Trimming pared 6 bases from V and 7 bases from J, leaving 13 bases between. CDR3 DNA sequence: TGTGCCAGCAGCGAGACCCCGCGGCAGCCCCAGCATTTT. Translated, it gives CASSETPRQPQHF.

This clone was counted once. The CDR3 coding sequence is TGTGCCAGCCTAGGTGTGGGGCAGGCGATCTCCTACAATGAGCAGTTCTTC. It codes for CASLGVGQAISYNEQFF. This chain links TRBV7-8 with TRBJ2-1; tentatively, D is TRBD1 (5 bases). The V and J ends lost 8 bases and 0 bases respectively, with 20 bases between them. Per the germline V gene, CDR1 is SGHVS and CDR2 is FQNEAQ. The CDR3 has 17 residues.

The chain has TRBV7-8 and TRBJ1-4; 8 bases align to TRBD1. Germline trimming cut 1 base from V and 6 bases from J; bases unmatched to any gene: 10. Germline lookup yields CDR1 SGHVS and CDR2 FQNEAQ. This CDR3 region has 17 residues. The CDR3 loop reads CASSLGSRGRVYEKLFF. In DNA, the CDR3 is TGTGCCAGCAGCTTAGGGTCCAGGGGGCGAGTATATGAAAAACTGTTTTTT.

The chain has TRBV28 and TRBJ2-7; D is unclear. The V end was cut by 6 bases, the J end by 5 bases, with 17 bases between. Germline V gene sequence: CDR1 MDHEN, CDR2 SYDVKM. The CDR3 has 14 amino acids. The CDR3 sequence is CASSPRQARHEQYF. CDR3 nucleotides: TGTGCCAGCAGCCCCCGGCAAGCGCGACACGAGCAGTACTTC.

The chain employs TRBV14 and TRBJ2-5; tentative D call: TRBD2 (6 bases). The CDR3 covers 12 residues. The germline gives CDR1 SGHDN, CDR2 FVKESK. Trimming removed 4 bases from V and 7 bases from J, with 10 bases in between. CDR3 protein: CASSLGGRTQYF. DNA of the CDR3: TGTGCCAGCAGCCTCGGAGGGCGGACCCAGTACTTC.

The gene calls are TRBV30 and TRBJ2-1; 13 bases align to TRBD2. The CDR3 consists of 14 residues. With V trimmed by 3 bases and J by 8 bases, 4 bases remained unmatched. Germline V gives CDR1 GTSNPN, CDR2 SVGIG (reference sequence). CDR3 loop: CAWSAGLAGDEQFF. The CDR3 DNA sequence: TGTGCCTGGAGCGCCGGACTAGCGGGAGATGAGCAGTTCTTC.

This chain connects TRBV6-5 to TRBJ1-4; D may be TRBD1 (5 bases). Trimming removed 2 bases at V and 7 bases at J, with 11 bases between. The CDR3 runs to 14 residues. Germline CDR1 and CDR2: MNHEY and SVGAGI. CDR3 bases: TGTGCCAGCAGTTACCAGGGTTCGGGTGAAAAACTGTTTTTT. It is translated as CASSYQGSGEKLFF.

This CDR3 reads CASSIKGVGYTF. CDR3 bases: TGTGCCAGTAGTATAAAGGGGGTTGGCTACACCTTC. The chain recombines TRBV19 with TRBJ1-2, with D maybe TRBD1 (6 bases). The germline V gene encodes CDR1 LNHDA and CDR2 SQIVND (reference sequence). This CDR3 contains 12 residues. V was trimmed by 2 bases and J by 7 bases, leaving 8 bases between them.

The rearrangement joins TRBV3-1 (or the pseudogene TRBV3-2) to TRBJ2-1; TRBD2 agrees at 14 bases. This CDR3 has 18 amino acids. After removal of 4 bases from V and 9 bases from J, the junction contained 14 bases not matched to a gene. The germline V gene has CDR1 LGHDT and CDR2 YNNKEL (reference sequence). The CDR3 sequence: CASSLTVTGLAGVGEQFF. DNA of the CDR3: TGTGCCAGCAGCCTAACGGTAACGGGACTAGCGGGAGTTGGTGAGCAGTTCTTC.

This chain connects TRBV28 to TRBJ1-1, with D hard to call. V was shortened by 4 bases and J by 0 bases, with 9 bases between the two germline ends. The CDR3 has 14 residues. Germline CDR1 is MDHEN and CDR2 is SYDVKM. CDR3 DNA sequence: TGTGCCAGCAGTTCCCAGACTTTGAACACTGAAGCTTTCTTT. As protein: CASSSQTLNTEAFF. The full variable domain, with the rest looked up from reference TRBV28 and TRBJ1-1, is DVKVTQSSRYLVKRTGEKVFLECVQDMDHENMFWYRQDPGLGLRLIYFSYDVKMKEKGDIPEGYSVSREKKERFSLILESASTNQTSMYLCASSSQTLNTEAFFGQGTRLTVV.

The CDR3 sequence: CASSGLGTHQPQHF. The CDR3 DNA sequence: TGTGCCAGCAGTGGCCTGGGCACCCATCAGCCCCAGCATTTT. The chain links TRBV25-1 to TRBJ1-5; D gene unclear. V dropped 4 bases and J dropped 5 bases, with 12 bases sitting between them. CDR1 and CDR2 from the germline V gene are MGHDK and SYGVNS. This CDR3 spans 14 amino acids.

This chain joins TRBV2 and TRBJ2-1; the match to TRBD2 covers 9 bases. Germline CDR1 is SNHLY and CDR2 is FYNNEI. The CDR3 covers 15 residues. After removal of 3 bases from V and 6 bases from J, the junction contained 6 bases not matched to a gene. The CDR3 DNA reads TGTGCCAGCAGTGAGGATAGCGGGAGAATCAATGAGCAGTTCTTC. As protein: CASSEDSGRINEQFF.

The CDR3 DNA follows: TGTGCCAGCAGCTGGGGGCGAGAGCAGTACTTC. This sequence encodes CASSWGREQYF. The rearrangement links TRBV12-1 to TRBJ2-7; the D segment call TRBD1 is taken from the table without a DNA check. TRBV12-1 is reported as a pseudogene. The CDR3 sequence is 11 residues long.

This clone was counted a single time. This chain uses TRBV23-1 with TRBJ1-5, with D uncertain. TRBV23-1 is reported as an ORF; its role is uncertain. This CDR3 is 17 amino acids long. V lost 2 bases to trimming and J lost 0 bases, with 14 bases between them. CDR3 region: CASSQLGGAVSNQPQHF. The CDR3 DNA follows: TGCGCCAGCAGTCAACTAGGTGGAGCCGTTAGCAATCAGCCCCAGCATTTT.

This rearrangement joins TRBV2 to TRBJ2-5; 7 bases match TRBD2. Trimming took 3 bases from V and 2 from J; bases not matched to a gene: 6. Germline CDR1 reads SNHLY; CDR2 reads FYNNEI. This CDR3 spans 15 amino acids. As DNA, the CDR3 is TGTGCCAGCAGTGACCAAGAGGGACTACAAGAGACCCAGTACTTC. It is translated as CASSDQEGLQETQYF.

The V gene is TRBV7-9, the J gene TRBJ2-1; 9 nucleotides align to TRBD1. CDR1 and CDR2 (germline): SEHNR, FQNEAQ (reference sequence). The CDR3 is made up of 17 amino acids. Trimming took 6 bases from V and 5 from J; bases not matched to a gene: 14. The CDR3 loop reads CASRLNWDRAKNNEQFF. Written as DNA, the CDR3 is TGTGCCAGCAGACTTAACTGGGACAGGGCGAAGAACAATGAGCAGTTCTTC.

This clone has only a few counts. The chain employs TRBV5-5 and TRBJ1-6; 7 bases agree with TRBD1. The CDR3 runs to 15 residues. V lost 0 bases to trimming and J lost 7 bases; unmatched junction nucleotides: 4. CDR1 is SGHKS, CDR2 YYEKEE, per germline (reference sequence). This CDR3 reads CASSLEAQGNSPLHF. DNA for the CDR3: TGTGCCAGCAGCTTGGAGGCACAGGGGAATTCACCCCTCCACTTT.

The chain uses TRBV29-1 and TRBJ2-7; perhaps TRBD1 as D (5 bases). Germline V CDR1 and CDR2: SQVTM, ANQGSEA. This CDR3 is built from 13 residues. The V end lost 4 bases, the J end lost 0 bases, and 10 bases lay between the germline ends. CDR3 DNA sequence: TGCAGCGTTGTTCCCCAGGGCTCCTACGAGCAGTACTTC. This sequence encodes CSVVPQGSYEQYF.

The chain joins TRBV29-1 to TRBJ1-1, with D perhaps TRBD1 (6 bases). The germline V gene has CDR1 SQVTM and CDR2 ANQGSEA. The V end was cut by 1 base, the J end by 0 bases, with 6 bases between. The CDR3 loop spans 13 amino acids. CDR3 protein: CSVEGTVNTEAFF. CDR3 sequence (DNA): TGCAGCGTTGAAGGGACAGTGAACACTGAAGCTTTCTTT.

J is TRBJ1-3 and V is TRBV7-9; 9 bases map to TRBD1. CDR3 length equals 15 residues. V lost 5 bases and J lost 4; bases outside the gene matches: 6. The V gene's germline CDR1 is SEHNR and CDR2 FQNEAQ (reference sequence). The CDR3 protein is CASSLQGASGNTIYF. The CDR3 DNA reads as TGTGCCAGCAGCCTACAGGGGGCTTCAGGAAACACCATATATTTT.